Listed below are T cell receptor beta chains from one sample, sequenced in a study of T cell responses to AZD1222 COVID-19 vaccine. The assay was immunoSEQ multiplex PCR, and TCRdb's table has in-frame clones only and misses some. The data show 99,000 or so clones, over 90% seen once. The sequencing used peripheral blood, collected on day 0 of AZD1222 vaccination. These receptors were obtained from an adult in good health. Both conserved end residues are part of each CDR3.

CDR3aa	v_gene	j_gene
CASSLGTNTGELFF	TRBV5-1	TRBJ2-2
CASSPVQQGLLSYNEQFF	TRBV18	TRBJ2-1
CASSGRGENTEAFF	TRBV25-1	TRBJ1-1
CASSTSRTSINYEQYF	TRBV21-1	TRBJ2-7
CASSGTGFNGYTF	TRBV2	TRBJ1-2
CASSKTSGSYNEQFF	TRBV7-9	TRBJ2-1
CASSRTGEGYGYTF	TRBV18	TRBJ1-2
CAWRFSPGYNEKLFF	TRBV30	TRBJ1-4
CASSASGLAYVYEQYF	TRBV27	TRBJ2-7
CASSPLGMGNTEAFF	TRBV6-5	TRBJ1-1
CATSPASGTSDTQYF	TRBV6-2/TRBV6-3	TRBJ2-3
CAWSRGEEYGYTF	TRBV30	TRBJ1-2
CASSLSSSGANVLTF	TRBV27	TRBJ2-6
CASRQNTNQPQHF	TRBV6-5	TRBJ1-5
CASSLALATYNEQFF	TRBV5-1	TRBJ2-1
CAITWGLNTEAFF	TRBV12-3/TRBV12-4	TRBJ1-1
CASSLAPGVSSPLHF	TRBV7-8	TRBJ1-6
CASSQKSYEQYF	TRBV3-1/TRBV3-2	TRBJ2-7
CASSPPRSYNEQFF	TRBV7-3	TRBJ2-1
CASSSLSGTKGYTF	TRBV28	TRBJ1-2
CASSQGQHSGANVLTF	TRBV4-3	TRBJ2-6
CASSQAFPGPYQPQHF	TRBV3-1/TRBV3-2	TRBJ1-5
CASSSRTSGRETQYF	TRBV14	TRBJ2-5
CASSSQSGGRFMNTEAFF	TRBV7-8	TRBJ1-1
CASSWDSTYEQYF	TRBV5-1	TRBJ2-7
CASSSMGNSPLHF	TRBV19	TRBJ1-6
CASSSRGAQYF	TRBV12-3/TRBV12-4	TRBJ2-7
CASGQGGVNTQYF	TRBV12-5	TRBJ2-3
CASSSGTGYPEQYF	TRBV7-9	TRBJ2-7
CASSPIGYPLDEQFF	TRBV18	TRBJ2-1
CASSHGTGTSPLHF	TRBV3-1/TRBV3-2	TRBJ1-6
CASSFVSNSYEQYF	TRBV5-1	TRBJ2-7
CASSTRGGASGYTF	TRBV5-6	TRBJ1-2
CASSDGRRSTDTQYF	TRBV10-2	TRBJ2-3
CASSGGLSSYEQYF	TRBV19	TRBJ2-7
CAINTGQGAGYTF	TRBV10-3	TRBJ1-2
CASSERDRGSYEQYF	TRBV2	TRBJ2-7
CASSYSMLSQPQHF	TRBV6-2/TRBV6-3	TRBJ1-5
CASSRTVNTEAFF	TRBV25-1	TRBJ1-1
CASSPPPSDGMSAFF	TRBV28	TRBJ1-1
CAWDRVGTEAFF	TRBV30	TRBJ1-1
CASSETEYGYTF	TRBV2	TRBJ1-2
CASSRTSGYYNEQFF	TRBV19	TRBJ2-1
CASSPTPWPLGNQPQHF	TRBV18	TRBJ1-5
CASSVSPRRSIMAAYTF	TRBV9	TRBJ1-2
CASSLARGLDNEQFF	TRBV7-3	TRBJ2-1
CASKASGNTDTQYF	TRBV5-1	TRBJ2-3
CASSPLRRRQEEGFFF	TRBV11-2	TRBJ1-1
CAWSPFATRVRDEQFF	TRBV30	TRBJ2-1
CASSFFYENTEAFF	TRBV7-8	TRBJ1-1
CASSLGQQNGYTF	TRBV11-2	TRBJ1-2
CASRSSSQNYEQYF	TRBV6-5	TRBJ2-7
CASSLGDGYQPQHF	TRBV5-5	TRBJ1-5
CASRGQATNEKLFF	TRBV10-2	TRBJ1-4
CASSLDHQSLHGYTF	TRBV5-1	TRBJ1-2
CASSLEGTRLRYSPLHF	TRBV5-1	TRBJ1-6
CASSAQQGLTDTQYF	TRBV11-2	TRBJ2-3
CASSLEGQTYEQYF	TRBV7-2	TRBJ2-7